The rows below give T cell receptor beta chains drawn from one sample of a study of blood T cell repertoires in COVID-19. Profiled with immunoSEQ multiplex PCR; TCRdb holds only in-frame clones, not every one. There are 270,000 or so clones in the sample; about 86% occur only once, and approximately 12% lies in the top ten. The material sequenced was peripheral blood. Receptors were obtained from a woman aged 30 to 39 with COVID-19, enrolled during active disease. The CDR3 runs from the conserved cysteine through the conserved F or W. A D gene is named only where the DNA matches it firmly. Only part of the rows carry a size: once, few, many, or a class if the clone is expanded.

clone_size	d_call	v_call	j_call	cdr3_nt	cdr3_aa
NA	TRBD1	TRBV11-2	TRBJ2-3	TGTGCCAGCGTGGGGACAGATAACACAGATACGCAGTATTTT	CASVGTDNTDTQYF
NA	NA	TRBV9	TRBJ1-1	TGTGCCAGCAGCTCGGTAAACACTGAAGCTTTCTTT	CASSSVNTEAFF
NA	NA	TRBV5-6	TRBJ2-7	TGTGCCAGCAGCTGGGGGCCCTCCTACGAGCAGTACTTC	CASSWGPSYEQYF
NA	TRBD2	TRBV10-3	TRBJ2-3	TGTGCCATCAGTGAGCCGCCAATACTAGCGGGGGGTCGTCTAGGCACAGATACGCAGTATTTT	CAISEPPILAGGRLGTDTQYF
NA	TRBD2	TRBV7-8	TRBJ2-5	TGTGCCAGCAGCTCTACCCCTAGCGGTGAAGAGACCCAGTACTTC	CASSSTPSGEETQYF
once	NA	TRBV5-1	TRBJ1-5	TGCGCCAGCAGCTTGCGGGGGGATCAGCCCCAGCATTTT	CASSLRGDQPQHF
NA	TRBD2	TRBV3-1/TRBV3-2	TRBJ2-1	TGTGCCAGCAGCCAAGAGGGACTAGAGAGCAATGAGCAGTTCTTC	CASSQEGLESNEQFF
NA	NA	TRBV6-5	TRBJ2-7	TGTGCCAGCAGTCCCGCCGGGGGCGAGCAGTACTTC	CASSPAGGEQYF
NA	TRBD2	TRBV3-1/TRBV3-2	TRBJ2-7	TGTGCCAGCAGCGGGCGACTAGCGGGATCCTACGAGCAGTACTTC	CASSGRLAGSYEQYF
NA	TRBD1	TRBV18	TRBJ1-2	TGTGCCAGCTCACCTAACAGGGGGCTGGGCTATGGCTACACCTTC	CASSPNRGLGYGYTF
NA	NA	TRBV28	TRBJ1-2	TGTGCCAGCTATAACAGGGCGGGCTATGGCTACACCTTC	CASYNRAGYGYTF
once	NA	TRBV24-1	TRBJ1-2	TGTGCCACCAGTGATCTGGGCAGGGACTATGGCTACACCTTC	CATSDLGRDYGYTF
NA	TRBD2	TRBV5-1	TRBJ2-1	TGCGCCAGCAGGGACCCTAGCGGCGACAATGAGCAGTTCTTC	CASRDPSGDNEQFF
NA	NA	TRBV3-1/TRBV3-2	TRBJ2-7	TGTGCCAGCAGCCAACGTCCCTACGAGCAGTACTTC	CASSQRPYEQYF
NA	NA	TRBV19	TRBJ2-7	TGTGCCTGCCGGGATCCCCTAAGGGACGAGCAGTACTTC	CACRDPLRDEQYF
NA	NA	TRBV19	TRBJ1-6	TGTGCCAGTACGACAGGACCCTATAATTCACCCCTCCACTTT	CASTTGPYNSPLHF
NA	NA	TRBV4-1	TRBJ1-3	TGCGCCTCCGCCCGACAGACCTATAGCTCTGGAAACACCATATATTTT	CASARQTYSSGNTIYF
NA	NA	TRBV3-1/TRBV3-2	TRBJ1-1	TGTGCCAGCAGCCTAGGGGTGGGGAACACTGAAGCTTTCTTT	CASSLGVGNTEAFF
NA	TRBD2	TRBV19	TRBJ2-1	TGTGCCAGTAGTATATCAGCGGGGGGGCTGGATGAGCAGTTCTTC	CASSISAGGLDEQFF
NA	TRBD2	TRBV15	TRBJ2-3	TGTGCCACCAGCAGATCATCGACTAGCGGAGATACGCAGTATTTT	CATSRSSTSGDTQYF
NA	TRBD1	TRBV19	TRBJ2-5	TGTGCCAGTAGTCCGGGGACAGTTCCCAAAGAGACCCAGTACTTC	CASSPGTVPKETQYF
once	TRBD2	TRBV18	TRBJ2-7	TGTGCCAGCTCACGACTAGCGGGGGGTTCCTACGAGCAGTACTTC	CASSRLAGGSYEQYF
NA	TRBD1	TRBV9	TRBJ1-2	TGTGCCAGCAGCCCATATACAGGACAGGGGAACTATGGCTACACCTTC	CASSPYTGQGNYGYTF
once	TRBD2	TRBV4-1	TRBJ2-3	TGCGCCAGCAGCCAGCCACTAGCGGGGGCGGCAGATACGCAGTATTTT	CASSQPLAGAADTQYF
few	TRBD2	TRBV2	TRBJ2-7	TGTGCCAGCAGTTTCACTGGACTAGCCCACGAGCAGTACTTC	CASSFTGLAHEQYF
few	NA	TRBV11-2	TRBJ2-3	TGTGCCAGCAGCTCATTTCATAGCACAGATACGCAGTATTTT	CASSSFHSTDTQYF
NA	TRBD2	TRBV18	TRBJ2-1	TGTGCCAGCTTCGGGACTACCCCCATTTTTAGCGGGGGGGATGAGCAGTTCTTC	CASFGTTPIFSGGDEQFF
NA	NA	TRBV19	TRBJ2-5	TGTGCCACCCGGGGAGGAGAGACCCAGTACTTC	CATRGGETQYF
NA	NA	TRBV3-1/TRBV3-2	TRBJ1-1	TGTGCCAGCAGCCAAGTTTCCATGAACACTGAAGCTTTCTTT	CASSQVSMNTEAFF
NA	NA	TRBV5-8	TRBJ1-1	TGTGCCAGCAGCTTGGGACAGGTGGATTACACTGAAGCTTTCTTT	CASSLGQVDYTEAFF
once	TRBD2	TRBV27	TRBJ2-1	TGTGCCAGCAGTTTAATAGCGGGGTCAGCCTACAATGAGCAGTTCTTC	CASSLIAGSAYNEQFF
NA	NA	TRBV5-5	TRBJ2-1	TGTGCCAGCACCCTGGCCTCCTCCTACAATGAGCAGTTCTTC	CASTLASSYNEQFF
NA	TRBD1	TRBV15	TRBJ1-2	TGTGCCACCAGCAGAGACCAGGGGGGCGCAGAGGGCTACACCTTC	CATSRDQGGAEGYTF
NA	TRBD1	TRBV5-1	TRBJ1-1	TGCGCCAGCAGCTTGCTGGGTAGTCCAGGGGGCTTGGCTTTCTTT	CASSLLGSPGGLAFF
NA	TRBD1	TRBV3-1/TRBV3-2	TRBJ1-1	TGTGCCACCTCCGGACAGGCCACTACTGAAGCTTTCTTT	CATSGQATTEAFF
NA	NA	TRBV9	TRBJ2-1	TGTGCCAGCAGCGTAGACGGGGGCTCCTACAATGAGCAGTTCTTC	CASSVDGGSYNEQFF
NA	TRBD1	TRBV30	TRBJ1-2	TGTGCCTGGAGGGGACAGAACTATGGCTACACCTTC	CAWRGQNYGYTF
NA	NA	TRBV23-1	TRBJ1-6	TGCGCCAGCAGACACAGGACCCGCTCCTATAATTCACCCCTCCACTTT	CASRHRTRSYNSPLHF
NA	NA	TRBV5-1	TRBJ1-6	TGCGCCAGCAGCTTAAACCGGGACACCCAGAGATCTTTT	CASSLNRDTQRSF
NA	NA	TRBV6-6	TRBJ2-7	TGTGCCAGCAGTCCTTACCCGAGCTACGAGCAGTACTTC	CASSPYPSYEQYF
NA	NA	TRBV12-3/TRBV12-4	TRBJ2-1	TGTGCCAGCACCACGGTCTATGAGCAGTTCTTC	CASTTVYEQFF
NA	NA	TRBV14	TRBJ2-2	TGTGCCAGCAGCCGCGTAAGAGGCGGGAACACCGGGGAGCTGTTTTTT	CASSRVRGGNTGELFF
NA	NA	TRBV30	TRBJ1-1	TGTGCCTGGAGTCCGACGCGGGGTGAAGCTTTCTTT	CAWSPTRGEAFF
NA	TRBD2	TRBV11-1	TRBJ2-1	TGTGCCAGCAGAATAGCGGGGGGGCTCAGTGAGCAGTTCTTC	CASRIAGGLSEQFF
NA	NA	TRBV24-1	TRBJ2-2	TGTGCCACCAGTGACCCAAGCTTGAACACCGGGGAGCTGTTTTTT	CATSDPSLNTGELFF
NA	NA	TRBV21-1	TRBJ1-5	TGTGCCAGCAGCGGGACAGGGGGCGAACAGCCCCAGCATTTT	CASSGTGGEQPQHF
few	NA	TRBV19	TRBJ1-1	TGTGCCAGTAGACTTTCGCACACTGAAGCTTTCTTT	CASRLSHTEAFF
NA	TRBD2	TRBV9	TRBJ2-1	TGTGCCAGCAGCCCGGGGGGATCCTACAATGAGCAGTTCTTC	CASSPGGSYNEQFF
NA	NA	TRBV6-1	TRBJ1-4	TGTGCCAGCAGTGAAGACAGGGCCAATGAAAAACTGTTTTTT	CASSEDRANEKLFF
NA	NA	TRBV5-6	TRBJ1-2	TGTGCCAGCAGCCCAAGTCTCAGTGGCTACACCTTC	CASSPSLSGYTF
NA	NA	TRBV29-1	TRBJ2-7	TGCAGCGTTGTGACACCTCGGGGGTACGAGCAGTACTTC	CSVVTPRGYEQYF
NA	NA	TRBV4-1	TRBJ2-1	TGCGCCAGCAGCCCGAGCAGGGGGGCGTGGGATGAGCAGTTCTTC	CASSPSRGAWDEQFF
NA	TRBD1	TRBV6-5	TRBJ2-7	TGTGCCACACAAAACAGGGGAATTACCTACGAGCAGTACTTC	CATQNRGITYEQYF
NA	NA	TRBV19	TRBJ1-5	TGTGCCAGTAGTATAATGGGAGGAACAAATCAGCCCCAGCATTTT	CASSIMGGTNQPQHF
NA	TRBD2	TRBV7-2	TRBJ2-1	TGTGCCAGCAGCCACAGACTAGCGGGGGGGAGAGAGCAGTTCTTC	CASSHRLAGGREQFF
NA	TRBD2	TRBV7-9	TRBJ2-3	TGTGCCAGCAGTTCGGGACTAGCAGGAGATACGCAGTATTTT	CASSSGLAGDTQYF
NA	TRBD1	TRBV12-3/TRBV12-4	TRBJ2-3	TGTGCCAGCGGACAGGGTGGAGATACGCAGTATTTT	CASGQGGDTQYF
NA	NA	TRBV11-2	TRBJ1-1	TGTGCCAGCAGCCTGGGACAAGGCACTGAAGCTTTCTTT	CASSLGQGTEAFF
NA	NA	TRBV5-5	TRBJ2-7	TGTGCCAGCAGCCCGTCCCCGCAGGGGATCTACGAGCAGTACTTC	CASSPSPQGIYEQYF